This TCR beta chain appears in the sequencing data of a study of blood T cells in healthy people across ages. Study findings and constraints: The lack of PBMC sorting stopped any conclusive naive versus antigen-experienced comparison. Nothing was known about donor CMV status, and this possibly confounded expanded clonotype changes. The long-lived group displayed more naive CD4+ cells, plus higher diversity, than the aged donors did.

Germline V CDR1 and CDR2: MNHEY, SVGAGI. This CDR3 spans 15 amino acids. Germline trimming cut 4 bases from V and 4 bases from J; bases unmatched to any gene: 8. With a J-beta primer mix and a sample-barcoded 5' primer, a second PCR ran about 6 to 11 cycles. TCRdb independently ran MiXCR on the 5' RACE reads; one entry per CDR3 protein. The sample includes roughly 2 million distinct CDR3 sequences, roughly 50% of them seen just once. This clonotype has just a few counts. Its antigen is unknown. V usage is TRBV6-5 and J usage is TRBJ2-3, with TRBD2 matching over 7 bases. The receptor comes from a woman in her 40s in good health. The sample consisted of blood. CDR3 DNA: TGTGCCAGCAGTTCACCAACGCTAGCGGCAGATACGCAGTATTTT. Encoded protein: CASSSPTLAADTQYF.